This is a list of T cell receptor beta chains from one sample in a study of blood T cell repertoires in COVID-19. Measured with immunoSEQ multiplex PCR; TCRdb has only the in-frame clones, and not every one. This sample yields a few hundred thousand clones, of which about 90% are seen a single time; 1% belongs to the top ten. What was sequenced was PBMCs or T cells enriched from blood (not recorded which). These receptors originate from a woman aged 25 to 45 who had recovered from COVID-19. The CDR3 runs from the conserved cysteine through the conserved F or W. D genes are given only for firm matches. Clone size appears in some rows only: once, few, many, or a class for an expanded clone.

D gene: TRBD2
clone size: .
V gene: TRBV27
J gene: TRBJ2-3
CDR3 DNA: TGTGCCAGCAGTCGGACTAGCGGGGGTTACACAGATACGCAGTATTTT
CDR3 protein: CASSRTSGGYTDTQYF

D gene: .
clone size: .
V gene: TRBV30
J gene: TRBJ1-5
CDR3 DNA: TGTGCCTGGAGTGTACAGGGAGATCAGCCCCAGCATTTT
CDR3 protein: CAWSVQGDQPQHF

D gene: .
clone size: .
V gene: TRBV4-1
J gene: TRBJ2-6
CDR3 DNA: TGCGCCAGCAGGCCGTTAGCTCCTGGGGCCAACGTCCTGACTTTC
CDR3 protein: CASRPLAPGANVLTF

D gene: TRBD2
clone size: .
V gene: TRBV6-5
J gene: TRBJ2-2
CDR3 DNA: TGTGCCAGCACCGCGCTAGCGGGCAACACCGGGGAGCTGTTTTTT
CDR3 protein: CASTALAGNTGELFF

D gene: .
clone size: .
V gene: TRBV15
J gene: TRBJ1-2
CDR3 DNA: TGTGCCACCAGCACAAGGCAGGGGAGCTATGGCTACACCTTC
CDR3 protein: CATSTRQGSYGYTF

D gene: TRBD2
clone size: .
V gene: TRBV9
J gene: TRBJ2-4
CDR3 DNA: TGTGCCAGCAGCCCGTCTAGCGGTCTAGCCAAAAACATTCAGTACTTC
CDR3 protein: CASSPSSGLAKNIQYF

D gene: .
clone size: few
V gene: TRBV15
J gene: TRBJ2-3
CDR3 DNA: TGTGCCACCAGCAGATCAAGGGCAGGGAGCACAGATACGCAGTATTTT
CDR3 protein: CATSRSRAGSTDTQYF

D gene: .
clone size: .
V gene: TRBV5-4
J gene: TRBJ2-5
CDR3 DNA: TGTGCCAGCAGCTTGGGGGGCGGGGTAGAGACCCAGTACTTC
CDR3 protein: CASSLGGGVETQYF

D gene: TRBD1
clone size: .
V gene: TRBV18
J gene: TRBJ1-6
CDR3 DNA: TGTGCCAGCTCACCCCAGGGGGGACAGACGGAATCACCCCTCCACTTT
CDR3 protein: CASSPQGGQTESPLHF

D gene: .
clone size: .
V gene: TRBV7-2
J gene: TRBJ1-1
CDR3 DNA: TGTGCCAGCAGCATCACAGGGCGAGCTTTCTTT
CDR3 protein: CASSITGRAFF

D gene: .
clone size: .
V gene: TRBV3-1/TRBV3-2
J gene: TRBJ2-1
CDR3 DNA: TGTGCCAGCAGCCCTACCCGGACAGCCAACAATGAGCAGTTCTTC
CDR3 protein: CASSPTRTANNEQFF

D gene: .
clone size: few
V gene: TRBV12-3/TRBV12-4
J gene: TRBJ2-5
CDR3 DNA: TGTGCCAGCGGTAGGGGCCAAGAGACCCAGTACTTC
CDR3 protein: CASGRGQETQYF

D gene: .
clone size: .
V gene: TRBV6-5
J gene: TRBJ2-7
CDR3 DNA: TGTGCCATCTCCCGGGACACAATTACCTACGAGCAGTACTTC
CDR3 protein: CAISRDTITYEQYF

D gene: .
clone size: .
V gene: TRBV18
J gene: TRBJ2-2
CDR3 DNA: TGTGCCAGCTCACCACGACAGGCTAACACCGGGGAGCTGTTTTTT
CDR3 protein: CASSPRQANTGELFF

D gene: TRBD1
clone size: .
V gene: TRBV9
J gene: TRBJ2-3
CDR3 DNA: TGTGCCAGCAGCGTAGTACAGGGGACCTCCACAGATACGCAGTATTTT
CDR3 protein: CASSVVQGTSTDTQYF

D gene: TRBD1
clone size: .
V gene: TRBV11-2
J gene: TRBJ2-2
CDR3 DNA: TGTGCCAGCAGCCCAAGAGCAACAGGGGCAGGGGAGCTGTTTTTT
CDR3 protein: CASSPRATGAGELFF

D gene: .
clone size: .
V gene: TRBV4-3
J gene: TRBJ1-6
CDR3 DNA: TGCGCCAGCAGCCAACCGGGGTATTCACCCCTCCACTTT
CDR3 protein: CASSQPGYSPLHF

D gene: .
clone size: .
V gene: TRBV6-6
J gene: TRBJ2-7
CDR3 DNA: TGTGCCAGCAGTAGCGAAGGCGAGCAGTACTTC
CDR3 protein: CASSSEGEQYF

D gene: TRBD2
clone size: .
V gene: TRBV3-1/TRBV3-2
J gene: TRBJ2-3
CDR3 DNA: TGTGCCAGCAGCCAGCGGCCCCCAGGCGGGGGGCTGGGAGATACGCAGTATTTT
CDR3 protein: CASSQRPPGGGLGDTQYF

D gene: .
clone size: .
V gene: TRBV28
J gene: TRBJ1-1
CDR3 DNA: TGTGCCAGCGGGAGTTTGAACACTGAAGCTTTCTTT
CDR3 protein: CASGSLNTEAFF

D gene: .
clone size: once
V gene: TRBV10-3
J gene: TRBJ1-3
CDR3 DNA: TGTGCCATCAGTGAGACAGGGCAGGAGGGAAACACCATATATTTT
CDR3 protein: CAISETGQEGNTIYF

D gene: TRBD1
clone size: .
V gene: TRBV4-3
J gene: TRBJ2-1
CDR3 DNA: TGCGCCAGCAGCCGTCGAAGGGGGACAGGGGTCAATGAGCAGTTCTTC
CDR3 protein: CASSRRRGTGVNEQFF

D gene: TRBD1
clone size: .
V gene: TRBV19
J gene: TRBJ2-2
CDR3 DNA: TGTGCCAGTACCCAGGGGCAGGGGGCCGCCGGGGAGCTGTTTTTT
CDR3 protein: CASTQGQGAAGELFF

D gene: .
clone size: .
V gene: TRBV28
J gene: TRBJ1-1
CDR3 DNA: TGTGCCAGCAGGGGGAGGCCTGAAGCTTTCTTT
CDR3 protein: CASRGRPEAFF

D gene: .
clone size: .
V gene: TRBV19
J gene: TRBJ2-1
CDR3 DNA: TGTGCCAGTACCTGGGCCCCCTCTACAGATATTGGTGACAATGAGCAGTTCTTC
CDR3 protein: CASTWAPSTDIGDNEQFF

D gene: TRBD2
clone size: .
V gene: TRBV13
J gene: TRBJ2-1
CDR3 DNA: TGTGCCAGCGATCGGGGGGTCCACAATGAGCAGTTCTTC
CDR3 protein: CASDRGVHNEQFF

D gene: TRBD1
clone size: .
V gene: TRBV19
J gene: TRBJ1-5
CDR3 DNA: TGTGCCAGTAGTATTGGGACAGGGGGCGGTCAGCCCCAGCATTTT
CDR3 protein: CASSIGTGGGQPQHF

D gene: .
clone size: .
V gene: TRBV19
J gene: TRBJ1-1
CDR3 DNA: TGTGCCAGTAGTATGGGCGGGTACACTGAAGCTTTCTTT
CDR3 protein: CASSMGGYTEAFF

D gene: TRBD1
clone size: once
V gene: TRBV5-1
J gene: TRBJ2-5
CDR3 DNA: TGCGCCAGCAGCTCGGGACAGACCCAAGAGACCCAGTACTTC
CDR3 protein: CASSSGQTQETQYF

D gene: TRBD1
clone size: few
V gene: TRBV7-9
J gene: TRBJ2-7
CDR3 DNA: TGTGCCAGCAGCTTAGTTTTCGGGACAGGGACTTACGAGCAGTACTTC
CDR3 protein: CASSLVFGTGTYEQYF

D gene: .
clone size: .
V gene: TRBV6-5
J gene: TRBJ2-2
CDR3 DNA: TGTGCCAGCACCGGTGGGGGGGCCGCCACCGGGGAGCTGTTTTTT
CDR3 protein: CASTGGGAATGELFF

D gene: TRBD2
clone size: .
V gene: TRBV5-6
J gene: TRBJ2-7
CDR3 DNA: TGTGCCAGCAGCTGGGCCGGGACTAGCGGGGTCCTACACGAGCAGTACTTC
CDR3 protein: CASSWAGTSGVLHEQYF

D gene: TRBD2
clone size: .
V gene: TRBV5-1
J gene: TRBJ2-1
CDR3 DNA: TGCGCCAGCAGCCCCTTACTAGCGGGGGGCTACAATGAGCAGTTCTTC
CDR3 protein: CASSPLLAGGYNEQFF